The 27 T cell receptor beta chains presented below share a single source sample, sequenced in a study of T cells in Graves' hyperthyroidism and ophthalmopathy (dated by TCRdb to the late 2010s). Libraries were prepared through multiplex PCR. This sample was sequenced with an Illumina HiSeq 2000. The TCR beta CDR3 regions were amplified from the RNA transcripts. The TCR CDR3 was subjected to a first round of RT-PCR using the HTBI primer set and the Qiagen OneStep RT-PCR kit. TCRdb took the public reads, trimmed them with fastp at Q25, ran MiXCR for clone calling and kept in-frame beta chains. Records with the same CDR3 protein are collapsed into one entry carrying the most frequent genes and DNA. This sample comprises 600,000 to 850,000 distinct CDR3 sequences, 18% of them detected only once. The ten largest clones add up to 16% of the sample. Source material: blood. The source is a woman aged 45-59 years with Graves' hyperthyroidism that later progressed to Graves' ophthalmopathy.

This clonotype was detected ten times or more. V and J are TRBV18 and TRBJ2-2; 7 nucleotides line up with TRBD1. This CDR3 has 15 residues. CDR1 is KGHSH, CDR2 LQKENI, per germline. The V and J ends lost 0 bases and 4 bases, in that order; junction bases with no gene match: 2. The CDR3 here is CASSPPTGTTGELFF. CDR3 nucleotide sequence: TGTGCCAGCTCACCACCGACAGGGACCACCGGGGAGCTGTTTTTT. Filled out from reference TRBV18 and TRBJ2-2, the complete variable domain reads NAGVMQNPRHLVRRRGQEARLRCSPMKGHSHVYWYRQLPEEGLKFMVYLQKENIIDESGMPKERFSAEFPKEGPSILRIQQVVRGDSAAYFCASSPPTGTTGELFFGEGSRLTVL.

This clonotype was seen repeatedly, ten times or more. J is TRBJ2-2 and V is TRBV18; D not resolved. Germline V gene data show CDR1 as KGHSH and CDR2 as LQKENI. Trimming removed 10 bases from V and 0 bases from J, with 18 bases in between. The CDR3 has 16 residues. In DNA, the CDR3 is TGTGCCACGCCACCGTGGGTCGGATCGAACACCGGGGAGCTGTTTTTT. Translated, it gives CATPPWVGSNTGELFF.

As for this clonotype: No conserved phenylalanine or tryptophan is present at the end of the CDR3, so a read error is the likely explanation. This chain uses TRBV6-2 or TRBV6-3 with TRBJ1-1; D ambiguous. V was clipped by 5 bases and J by 1 base, with 8 bases between them. Germline CDR1 and CDR2: MNHEY and SVGEGT. The CDR3 sequence is 13 residues long. CDR3 region: CASSQQRNTEAFL. The CDR3 nucleotides read TGTGCCAGCAGTCAACAGAGGAACACTGAAGCTTTCCTT.

This clonotype was found many times. The chain is built from TRBV12-3 or TRBV12-4 and TRBJ1-4; D is uncertain. This CDR3 is built from 15 residues. Trimming removed 7 bases at V and 6 bases at J, with 18 bases between. The CDR3 DNA reads TGTGCCAGCACCTCCAGCGCAGGCACGGATGAAAAACTGTTTTTT. Residues: CASTSSAGTDEKLFF.

This clonotype showed up just a few times. The chain is built from TRBV11-2 and TRBJ2-5; TRBD2 matches 9 bases. The germline V gene has CDR1 SGHAT and CDR2 FQNNGV. This CDR3 contains 15 residues. V lost 5 bases to trimming and J lost 6 bases; unmatched junction nucleotides: 10. CDR3 DNA: TGTGCCAGCAGCCCCCTTGGCGGGGGGGCACAGACCCAGTACTTC. Amino acids: CASSPLGGGAQTQYF.

As to this clonotype: The DNA is omitted, as the CDR3 cannot be located on it reliably, and the CDR3 follows TCRdb's listing. The chain couples TRBV6-1 to TRBJ2-3; the table's D call of TRBD2 was not tested on the DNA. The CDR3 is 17 residues long, counting both termini. Germline V gene lookup returns CDR1 MNHNS and CDR2 SASEGT. CDR3 region: CASKRGLALAQADTQYF.

A few counts support this clonotype. The rearrangement joins TRBV6-1 to TRBJ2-3; D unresolved. The CDR3 is made up of 15 amino acids. CDR1 is MNHNS, CDR2 SASEGT, per germline. Trimming removed 2 bases at V and 2 bases at J, with 11 bases between. The CDR3 DNA reads TGTGCCAGCAGTGAATTCCCGGTACACACAGATACGCAGTATTTT. It specifies CASSEFPVHTDTQYF.

Only a few counts were recorded for this clonotype. CDR3 in amino acids: CASLGPGGRDQPQHF. CDR3 bases: TGTGCCAGCCTGGGTCCTGGGGGCCGGGATCAGCCCCAGCATTTT. The J gene is TRBJ1-5, the V gene TRBV12-3 or TRBV12-4, with D perhaps matching TRBD1 (6 bases). V lost 8 bases to trimming and J lost 5 bases, with 19 bases between them. The CDR3 loop spans 15 amino acids.

The chain couples TRBV6-4 to TRBJ1-5; no definite D call. This CDR3 has 18 amino acids. The V gene's germline CDR1 is MRHNA and CDR2 SNTAGT. V was cut by 7 bases and J by 0 bases, with 22 bases left in between. The CDR3 reads CASTHPTVRYDSNQPQHF. The DNA for the CDR3 is TGTGCCAGCACTCACCCAACAGTCCGGTACGATAGCAATCAGCCCCAGCATTTT.

A word on this clonotype: One junction end does not reproduce the germline sequence, and a read error may be involved. The chain is built from TRBV7-8 and TRBJ1-6; maybe TRBD1 (6 bases). This CDR3 has 17 residues. From germline, CDR1 is SGHVS and CDR2 FQNEAQ. The CDR3: CTSSPWGGASYNSPLHF. The CDR3 nucleotides are TGTACCAGCAGCCCCTGGGGGGGCGCCTCCTATAATTCACCCCTCCACTTT.

This rearrangement joins TRBV12-3 or TRBV12-4 to TRBJ2-5; TRBD1 matches 9 bases. Trimming cost V 6 bases and J 0 bases; bases outside gene matches: 14. There are 18 residues in the CDR3. The DNA of the CDR3 is TGTGCCAGCAGAGGGACAGGGTCATTGTCAGGGTACCAAGAGACCCAGTACTTC. This translates into CASRGTGSLSGYQETQYF.

This clonotype was counted between two and nine times. CDR3 sequence reads: CASSLRTGGLNTGELFF. CDR3 DNA: TGTGCCAGCAGCTTAAGGACAGGAGGGCTAAACACCGGGGAGCTGTTTTTT. The rearrangement links TRBV7-8 to TRBJ2-2; D may be TRBD1 (7 bases). The CDR3 totals 17 residues. Germline assignment: CDR1 SGHVS and CDR2 FQNEAQ. Trimming pared 2 bases from V and 2 bases from J, leaving 15 bases between. Full variable domain (remainder filled in from reference TRBV7-8 and TRBJ2-2): GAGVSQSPRYKVAKRGQDVALRCDPISGHVSLFWYQQALGQGPEFLTYFQNEAQLDKSGLPSDRFFAERPEGSVSTLKIQRTQQEDSAVYLCASSLRTGGLNTGELFFGEGSRLTVL.

J is TRBJ2-3 and V is TRBV19; D is possibly TRBD2 (5 bases). V was trimmed by 5 bases and J by 2 bases, leaving 14 bases between them. Germline CDR1 and CDR2: LNHDA and SQIVND (reference sequence). There are 15 residues in the CDR3. CDR3 amino acids: CASSWASSPTDTQYF. CDR3 nucleotide sequence: TGTGCCAGTAGTTGGGCTAGCAGCCCCACAGATACGCAGTATTTT.

This clonotype was observed many times. This chain uses TRBV12-3 or TRBV12-4 with TRBJ1-1; D uncertain. V shed 5 bases and J shed 3 bases, with 10 bases lying between them. This CDR3 is 13 amino acids long. CDR3 residues: CASSDSRDTEAFF. The CDR3 DNA sequence: TGTGCCAGCAGTGATTCTAGGGACACTGAAGCTTTCTTT.

In its sample, this clonotype was seen many times. The chain uses TRBV7-2 and TRBJ2-7; the match to TRBD1 covers 8 bases. Germline V gene sequence: CDR1 SGHTA, CDR2 FQGNSA. With 5 bases clipped from V and 3 bases from J, the junction kept 6 bases outside the gene matches. The CDR3 extends over 14 amino acids. DNA for the CDR3: TGTGCCAGCAGCGGAGGACAGGGCTTCTACGAGCAGTACTTC. Encoded protein: CASSGGQGFYEQYF.

At least ten counts were recorded for this clonotype. The V and J genes are TRBV29-1 and TRBJ1-1, with a weak D call TRBD1 (6 bases). The CDR3 extends over 13 amino acids. V lost 6 bases and J lost 0, with 11 bases in between. CDR1 is SQVTM, CDR2 ANQGSEA, per germline. The CDR3 nucleotides are TGCAGCGTACAAGGACAGATGAACACTGAAGCTTTCTTT. Translated: CSVQGQMNTEAFF.

This clonotype appeared a few times. The chain uses TRBV4-1 and TRBJ2-1, with D possibly TRBD2 on 7 matching bases. Germline V CDR1 and CDR2: MGHRA, YSYEKL. V was shortened by 2 bases and J by 4 bases, with 15 bases between the two germline ends. This CDR3 has 16 amino acids. CDR3 sequence reads: CASSQRGRGGYNEQFF. CDR3 in DNA: TGCGCCAGCAGCCAAAGGGGTAGGGGGGGATACAATGAGCAGTTCTTC.

For this clonotype: One end of the junction is discordant with germline, which a read error may explain. In DNA form, the CDR3 reads TGCGCCAGCAGTGATGAGGGTGCCACCGTCGATACGCAGTATTTT. Translation gives CASSDEGATVDTQYF. The V and J genes are TRBV3-1 and TRBJ2-3, with D maybe TRBD2 (5 bases). The CDR3 runs to 15 residues. CDR1 and CDR2 (germline): LGHDT, YNNKEL (reference sequence).

This clonotype occurred a few times. The chain links TRBV6-1 to TRBJ2-7; no reliable D call. V was shortened by 0 bases and J by 2 bases, with 11 bases between the two germline ends. The CDR3 extends over 15 amino acids. CDR1 and CDR2 (germline): MNHNS, SASEGT. Here the CDR3 DNA reads TGTGCCAGCAGTGAAGCGTTTGAGGATCCCTACGAGCAGTACTTC. This sequence encodes CASSEAFEDPYEQYF.

The sample holds a few counts of this clonotype. V usage is TRBV24-1 and J usage is TRBJ1-2, with a tentative D call TRBD1 (6 bases). The CDR3 runs to 14 residues. The germline gives CDR1 KGHDR, CDR2 SFDVKD. The V and J ends lost 1 base and 2 bases respectively, with 7 bases between them. The DNA of the CDR3 is TGTGCCACCAGTGATTTCGGACAGAACTATGGCTACACCTTC. Encoded protein: CATSDFGQNYGYTF.

This clonotype was seen a few times. This rearrangement joins TRBV4-1 to TRBJ2-5; 10 bases are shared with TRBD2. Germline V gene lookup returns CDR1 MGHRA and CDR2 YSYEKL. There are 16 residues in the CDR3. With V trimmed by 0 bases and J by 4 bases, 5 bases remained unmatched. The CDR3 region is CASSQDSSGGLETQYF. CDR3 in DNA: TGCGCCAGCAGCCAAGATTCTAGCGGGGGTTTAGAGACCCAGTACTTC.

The V and J genes are TRBV5-1 and TRBJ1-1; TRBD1 agrees at 8 bases. The germline V gene encodes CDR1 SGHRS and CDR2 YFSETQ. Losses at the gene ends were 5 bases for V and 6 bases for J; bases not matched to a gene: 12. The CDR3 consists of 15 residues. CDR3 region: CASSQAPGGFAEAFF. The CDR3, as DNA: TGCGCCAGCAGTCAAGCTCCAGGGGGCTTTGCTGAAGCTTTCTTT.

This clonotype was counted ten times or more. The chain is built from TRBV12-3 or TRBV12-4 and TRBJ2-3; 9 positions match TRBD1. Trimming removed 6 bases from V and 1 base from J; junction bases left unmatched: 5. This CDR3 has 15 amino acids. Here the CDR3 reads CASSPQGAGTDTQYF. CDR3 in DNA: TGTGCCAGCAGCCCACAGGGGGCGGGCACAGATACGCAGTATTTT.

This chain connects TRBV19 to TRBJ2-7; 13 bases are a match to TRBD2. This CDR3 region has 16 residues. Unmatched junction bases numbered 7, after V lost 6 bases and J lost 2 bases. The germline V gene encodes CDR1 LNHDA and CDR2 SQIVND (reference sequence). This chain's CDR3 is CASSDHGTSGAYEQYF. The CDR3 coding sequence is TGTGCCAGTAGCGACCACGGGACTAGCGGGGCCTACGAGCAGTACTTC.

This clonotype appeared many times. The J gene is TRBJ2-7, the V gene TRBV12-3 or TRBV12-4; either TRBD1 or TRBD2 may supply D (5 bases each). With 3 bases removed from V and 0 bases from J, the gap between germline ends came to 9 bases. This CDR3 is 14 amino acids long. This CDR3 is CASSFGDLSYEQYF. The CDR3 DNA sequence: TGTGCCAGCAGTTTTGGGGACCTCTCCTACGAGCAGTACTTC.

This clonotype was counted many times. The rearrangement uses TRBV5-1 and TRBJ2-1; D ambiguous. The CDR3 spans 15 residues. Germline lookup yields CDR1 SGHRS and CDR2 YFSETQ. The V and J ends lost 4 bases and 1 base respectively, with 12 bases between them. Written as DNA, the CDR3 is TGCGCCAGCAGCCTAGGGATTCGGTCCTACAATGAGCAGTTCTTC. As protein: CASSLGIRSYNEQFF.

Ten or more counts support this clonotype. J is TRBJ1-4 and V is TRBV5-1; D remains ambiguous. Germline CDR1 reads SGHRS; CDR2 reads YFSETQ. V shed 4 bases and J shed 0 bases, with 22 bases lying between them. The CDR3 runs to 19 residues. DNA for the CDR3: TGCGCCAGCAGCCCGGCGGTTACAGTCGGAATTGCAACTAATGAAAAACTGTTTTTT. This encodes CASSPAVTVGIATNEKLFF. Combining the CDR3 with reference TRBV5-1 and TRBJ1-4 gives the whole variable domain KAGVTQTPRYLIKTRGQQVTLSCSPISGHRSVSWYQQTPGQGLQFLFEYFSETQRNKGNFPGRFSGRQFSNSRSEMNVSTLELGDSALYLCASSPAVTVGIATNEKLFFGSGTQLSVL.